This T cell receptor (beta chain) was observed in a study of blood T cell repertoires in COVID-19. This CDR3 spans 12 amino acids. Germline V gives CDR1 SQVTM, CDR2 ANQGSEA. Unmatched junction bases numbered 2, after V lost 4 bases and J lost 3 bases. Ages ranged from roughly 18 to 100 years, with residence in 24 US areas. Some clones are missing from TCRdb's copy, which holds only in-frame ones; the method was immunoSEQ multiplex PCR. This table has about 160,000 clones, around 87% appearing once. The receptor's source is a woman in her forties or fifties who had recovered from COVID-19. Sequencing was performed on PBMCs or T cells enriched from blood (not recorded which). The gene calls are TRBV29-1 and TRBJ1-2, with 7 bases matching TRBD1. The CDR3 reads CSVAGTDYGYTF. The DNA for the CDR3 is TGCAGCGTTGCCGGGACAGACTATGGCTACACCTTC.